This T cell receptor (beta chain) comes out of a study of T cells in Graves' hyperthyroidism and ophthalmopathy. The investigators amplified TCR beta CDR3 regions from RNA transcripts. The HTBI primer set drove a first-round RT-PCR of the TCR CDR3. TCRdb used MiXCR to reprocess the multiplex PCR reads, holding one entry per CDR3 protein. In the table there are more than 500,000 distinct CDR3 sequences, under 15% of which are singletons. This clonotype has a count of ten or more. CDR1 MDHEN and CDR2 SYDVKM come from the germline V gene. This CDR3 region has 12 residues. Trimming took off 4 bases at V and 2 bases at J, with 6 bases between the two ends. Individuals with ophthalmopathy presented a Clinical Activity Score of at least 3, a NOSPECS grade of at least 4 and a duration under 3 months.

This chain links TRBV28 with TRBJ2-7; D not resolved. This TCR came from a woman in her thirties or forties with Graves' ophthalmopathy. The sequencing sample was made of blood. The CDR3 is CASSWATYEQYF. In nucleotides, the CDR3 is TGTGCCAGCAGTTGGGCTACCTACGAGCAGTACTTC.